A selection of T cell receptor beta chains follows, all from one sample in a study of T-cell memory formation after mild COVID-19. Each CDR3 protein is one row after TCRdb ran MiXCR on the 5' RACE reads. The sample has hundreds of thousands of distinct CDR3 sequences, 15% to 20% seen once. The sequencing input was PBMCs or a T cell subset sorted from them (not recorded which). The origin of the receptors is an adult woman who had mild COVID-19 (a few samples of this study predate the infection). Cell type and time point are not known. CDR3s include the opening cysteine and the closing phenylalanine or tryptophan. The D gene is left open where the match is weak. Clone size is shown for a subset of rows, as once, few, many or a class of expanded clone.

j_gene	v_gene	d_gene	abundance	CDR3nt	CDR3aa
TRBJ2-1	TRBV6-4	TRBD2	few	TGTGCCAGCAGTGACGCGACTAGCGGGAACTACAATGAGCAGTTCTTC	CASSDATSGNYNEQFF
TRBJ1-1	TRBV20-1	NA	few	TGCAGTGCTAGAGGGGGGACGGCGAACACTGAAGCTTTCTTT	CSARGGTANTEAFF
TRBJ2-7	TRBV23-1	TRBD1	few	TGCGCCAGCAGTCCGACAGGGAAGGAAGCCTACGAGCAGTACTTC	CASSPTGKEAYEQYF
TRBJ2-3	TRBV7-8	NA	many	TGTGCCAGCAGCGACGGACAAAGACTAGAGGGGCGAGATACGCAGTATTTT	CASSDGQRLEGRDTQYF
TRBJ2-7	TRBV3-1	TRBD1	NA	TGTGCCAGCAGCCAAGACAGGGGGATGAGCTCCTACGAGCAGTACTTC	CASSQDRGMSSYEQYF
TRBJ2-3	TRBV6-5	NA	few	TGTGCCAGCAGTTACTCGGGAGCTCGCAAAGCAGATACGCAGTATTTT	CASSYSGARKADTQYF
TRBJ2-1	TRBV20-1	TRBD2	NA	TGCAGTGCTAGAGGCCTAGCGGGAGTATTGGGTAATGAGCAGTTCTTC	CSARGLAGVLGNEQFF
TRBJ2-5	TRBV11-2	NA	few	TGTGCCAGCACCTTTCTCTCTCTGGGGAAGACCCAGTACTTC	CASTFLSLGKTQYF
TRBJ2-7	TRBV4-1	NA	few	TGCGCCAGCAGCCAAGGCCCGCGCAGCGAGCCCCACGAGCAGTACTTC	CASSQGPRSEPHEQYF
TRBJ1-4	TRBV30	NA	few	TGTGCCTGGAGTTCAGGGACGGCCGGGGGAAAACTGTTTTTT	CAWSSGTAGGKLFF
TRBJ2-7	TRBV18	NA	few	TGTGCCAGCTCAAGAACAGACCCCTACGAGCAGTACTTC	CASSRTDPYEQYF
TRBJ2-2	TRBV10-3	TRBD2	NA	TGTGCCATCAGTTCCGGGACTAGCGGGAACACCGGGGAGCTGTTTTTT	CAISSGTSGNTGELFF
TRBJ1-2	TRBV5-5	NA	few	TGTGCCAGCAGCTTGATTATCTGGAGTAACTATGGCTACACCTTC	CASSLIIWSNYGYTF
TRBJ1-5	TRBV10-3	NA	NA	TGTGCCAGCTCCTCGCGTGGGGGAAATCAGCCCCAGCATTTT	CASSSRGGNQPQHF
TRBJ2-1	TRBV7-9	NA	NA	TGTGCCAGCAGTCCCCGACACGGACGTACCTACAATGAGCAGTTCTTC	CASSPRHGRTYNEQFF
TRBJ2-7	TRBV5-1	TRBD1	few	TGCGCCAGCAGCACAGAGACAGGGTCCTACGAGCAGTACTTC	CASSTETGSYEQYF
TRBJ2-5	TRBV24-1	NA	NA	TGTGCCACCAGTGACTTGGCTACCGGGACACAAGAGACCCAGTACTTC	CATSDLATGTQETQYF
TRBJ2-2	TRBV7-2	TRBD2	NA	TGTGCCAGCAGCTTCCTTAGCGGGGCGAACACCGGGGAGCTGTTTTTT	CASSFLSGANTGELFF
TRBJ2-2	TRBV24-1	NA	NA	TGTGCCACCAGTGATTTGGGACAGAGGAACACCGGGGAGCTGTTTTTT	CATSDLGQRNTGELFF
TRBJ2-1	TRBV9	NA	few	TGTGCCAGCAGCTTACTCCCCGACTTCTACAATGAGCAGTTCTTC	CASSLLPDFYNEQFF
TRBJ1-1	TRBV6-5	NA	NA	TGTGCCAGCAGCCAATCGGAGGGCTTGAGCACTGAAGCTTTCTTT	CASSQSEGLSTEAFF
TRBJ2-3	TRBV30	NA	NA	TGTGCCTGGAGTGTTAGTGGGCCAGATACGCAGTATTTT	CAWSVSGPDTQYF
TRBJ2-1	TRBV3-1	TRBD2	NA	TGTGCCACCTTAGCGGGAGGCAGCAATGAGCAGTTCTTC	CATLAGGSNEQFF
TRBJ2-7	TRBV7-9	NA	few	TGTGCCAGCACCCAGGGGCCGGGCGAGCAGTACTTC	CASTQGPGEQYF
TRBJ2-3	TRBV20-1	TRBD2	NA	TGCAGTGCTAGAGATTGGGGACTAGCGGGGGGGCCAGGCACAGATACGCAGTATTTT	CSARDWGLAGGPGTDTQYF
TRBJ1-2	TRBV5-1	TRBD1	few	TGCGCCAGCAGCTTGGGGGACAGGGATGCTTTCGCTAACTATGGCTACACCTTC	CASSLGDRDAFANYGYTF
TRBJ2-1	TRBV12-3/TRBV12-4	NA	NA	TGTGCCAGCAGTCCCAGGACGGGAAGCTACAATGAGCAGTTCTTC	CASSPRTGSYNEQFF
TRBJ1-1	TRBV12-3/TRBV12-4	NA	many	TGTGCCAGCAGTTTAGCTCCCCCGGGGGAAGCTTTCTTT	CASSLAPPGEAFF
TRBJ2-1	TRBV24-1	NA	few	TGTGCCACCAGTAGCATAGGTGAGCAGTTCTTC	CATSSIGEQFF
TRBJ1-5	TRBV3-1	TRBD1	few	TGTGCCAGCAGCCATAGGACAGGTACGGGCAATCAGCCCCAGCATTTT	CASSHRTGTGNQPQHF
TRBJ1-2	TRBV5-4	NA	many	TGTGCCAGCAGCTTGAGGTACGGCTCCTCCCGTGGCTACACCTTC	CASSLRYGSSRGYTF
TRBJ2-4	TRBV12-3/TRBV12-4	TRBD2	NA	TGTGCCAGCAGTTACTTAGCGGGGGGGCCGTCCAAAAACATTCAGTACTTC	CASSYLAGGPSKNIQYF
TRBJ1-1	TRBV7-8	TRBD1	few	TGTGCCAGCAGCTTACCGTCGGGACAGGGGACCGAAGCTTTCTTT	CASSLPSGQGTEAFF
TRBJ2-1	TRBV5-1	TRBD2	NA	TGCGCCAGCAGCTTGATTAGCGGGAGGGCCGGTGAGCAGTTCTTC	CASSLISGRAGEQFF
TRBJ2-1	TRBV7-9	NA	NA	TGTGCCAGCAGCTTAGGGGCCTATCATGAGCAGTTCTTC	CASSLGAYHEQFF
TRBJ1-1	TRBV12-3/TRBV12-4	NA	NA	TGTGCCAGCAGTTTAGAGTGGCGCACTGAAGCTTTCTTT	CASSLEWRTEAFF
TRBJ2-3	TRBV15	TRBD2	NA	TGTGCCACCAGCAGAGATACAGCGGGAGGAGCAGATACGCAGTATTTT	CATSRDTAGGADTQYF